Below are 6 T cell receptor beta chains sequenced from a single sample in a study of T cells after yellow fever vaccination. TCRdb passed the 5' RACE reads through MiXCR, listing each CDR3 protein once. This table has around 600,000 distinct CDR3 sequences, 10% to 15% appearing once. This material consisted of PBMCs, taken on the day of the yellow fever booster vaccination. Receptors originate from a man aged 30 to 39 who received the YFV17D yellow fever vaccine.

This chain uses TRBV10-3 with TRBJ1-1; D unclear. Trimming removed 4 bases from V and 1 base from J, with 7 bases in between. CDR1 ENHRY and CDR2 SYGVKD come from the germline V gene. The CDR3 length is 13 residues. CDR3 residues: CAISVKENTEAFF. In DNA form, the CDR3 reads TGTGCCATCAGTGTGAAGGAGAACACTGAAGCTTTCTTT.

The gene calls are TRBV7-2 and TRBJ2-2; D may match TRBD1 or TRBD2 (6 bases each). The CDR3 has 16 residues. The germline V gene encodes CDR1 SGHTA and CDR2 FQGNSA. V was shortened by 6 bases and J by 4 bases, with 18 bases between the two germline ends. CDR3 sequence reads: CASRHWGASGTGELFF. CDR3 coding DNA: TGTGCCAGCAGGCACTGGGGGGCCTCTGGCACCGGGGAGCTGTTTTTT.

This clonotype has a handful of counts. The chain couples TRBV7-2 to TRBJ2-4; D might be TRBD2 (6 bases). V shed 1 base and J shed 3 bases, with 10 bases lying between them. CDR3 length equals 15 residues. Germline V CDR1 and CDR2: SGHTA, FQGNSA. CDR3 DNA sequence: TGTGCCAGCAGCTTAGTCGGTAGCGGCAAAAACATTCAGTACTTC. The encoded protein is CASSLVGSGKNIQYF.

The rearrangement joins TRBV5-8 to TRBJ2-2; the D gene could be TRBD1 or TRBD2 (5 bases each). CDR1 SGHTS and CDR2 YDEGEE come from the germline V gene. Between the trimmed V and J ends, which lost 4 bases and 7 bases, there was a span of 20 bases. There are 16 residues in the CDR3. The DNA for the CDR3 is TGTGCCAGCAGCGTTCTCGGGAAGGGCAGGGACGGGGAGCTGTTTTTT. Amino acids: CASSVLGKGRDGELFF.

On this clonotype itself: Germline and junction disagree at one end, which may indicate a read error. This chain connects TRBV14 to TRBJ2-3; D gene ambiguous. Germline CDR1 SGHDN, CDR2 FVKESK. This CDR3 comprises 16 residues. CDR3 DNA sequence: TGTGTCAGCAGCCAAACCCAGCAGATTGTCACAGATACGCAGTATTTT. This translates into CVSSQTQQIVTDTQYF. Full variable domain (outside the CDR3, taken from reference TRBV14 and TRBJ2-3): EAGVTQFPSHSVIEKGQTVTLRCDPISGHDNLYWYRRVMGKEIKFLLHFVKESKQDESGMPNNRFLAERTGGTYSTLKVQPAELEDSGVYFCVSSQTQQIVTDTQYFGPGTRLTVL.

The V gene is TRBV20-1, the J gene TRBJ2-3; 9 nucleotides agree with TRBD2. The CDR3 totals 14 residues. The V and J ends lost 3 bases and 5 bases, in that order; junction bases with no gene match: 6. The germline CDR1 and CDR2 sequences are DFQATT and SNEGSKA (reference sequence). In DNA, the CDR3 is TGCAGTGCTAGCCCAGCGGGAGGAGTAGATACGCAGTATTTT. Its translation is CSASPAGGVDTQYF.